This TCR beta chain is drawn from a study of T cell changes during pregnancy in multiple sclerosis. Produced via immunoSEQ multiplex PCR; TCRdb's table is partial and in-frame only. The table includes about 92,000 clones, 80% to 95% detected once. J was trimmed by 3 bases and V by 7 bases; bases with no gene match: 14. The CDR3 has 17 amino acids. The germline CDR1 and CDR2 sequences are LNHDA and SQIVND (reference sequence). The chain employs TRBV19 and TRBJ2-1; 8 bases match TRBD2. The TCR originated in a female donor with multiple sclerosis, enrolled in a pregnancy study. Here the sequenced sample was peripheral blood, taken in the first trimester of pregnancy. The CDR3 loop is CASTPGGVGSRYNEQFF. The DNA of the CDR3 is TGTGCCAGTACCCCGGGGGGGGTTGGCTCTCGCTACAATGAGCAGTTCTTC.